These 24 T cell receptor beta chains share one sample of origin, sequenced in a study of T cells in localized non-small cell lung cancer. Clones were read by immunoSEQ multiplex PCR, and TCRdb kept only the in-frame ones, dropping some. The table shows about 33,000 clones, with roughly nine tenths occurring only once. The specimen was PBMCs, collected before any cancer treatment. The receptors originated from a man between 40 and 75 years old with stage II lung adenocarcinoma.

V is TRBV11-2 and J is TRBJ1-5, with 7 bases fitting TRBD1. V shed 5 bases and J 0 bases; nucleotides not matched to a gene: 10. The CDR3 runs to 17 residues. From germline, CDR1 is SGHAT and CDR2 FQNNGV. CDR3 bases: TGTGCCAGCAGCCAAGGAAGGGGGCGGAATAGCAATCAGCCCCAGCATTTT. It yields the protein CASSQGRGRNSNQPQHF.

Of note for this clone: The identical CDR3 is also encoded by other nucleotide sequences in the sample. V gene TRBV19 combines with J gene TRBJ2-1; D gene unclear. Deletions cut 1 base from V and 7 bases from J, with 8 bases between. CDR3 size: 13 residues. Looked up from germline, CDR1 is LNHDA and CDR2 is SQIVND (reference sequence). CDR3: CASSIGSGNEQFF. The CDR3 coding sequence is TGTGCCAGTAGTATAGGATCCGGGAATGAGCAGTTCTTC.

The V and J genes are TRBV7-2 and TRBJ2-3; 8 nucleotides match TRBD2. The CDR3 has 16 amino acids. V shed 5 bases and J 0 bases; nucleotides not matched to a gene: 7. CDR1 and CDR2 from the germline V gene are SGHTA and FQGNSA. CDR3 region: CASSPAGGGSTDTQYF. DNA for the CDR3: TGTGCCAGCAGCCCCGCGGGCGGGGGGAGCACAGATACGCAGTATTTT. Combining the CDR3 with reference TRBV7-2 and TRBJ2-3 gives the whole variable domain GAGVSQSPSNKVTEKGKDVELRCDPISGHTALYWYRQSLGQGLEFLIYFQGNSAPDKSGLPSDRFSAERTGGSVSTLTIQRTQQEDSAVYLCASSPAGGGSTDTQYFGPGTRLTVL.

The chain is built from TRBV19 and TRBJ2-5, with D perhaps TRBD2 (5 bases). The CDR3 runs 14 residues. V lost 4 bases, J lost 5 bases, and 14 bases lay in between. Germline V gene data show CDR1 as LNHDA and CDR2 as SQIVND (reference sequence). The CDR3 DNA sequence: TGTGCCAGTAGTACCAACACGGGCGGGGAGACCCAGTACTTC. Amino acid sequence: CASSTNTGGETQYF.

The chain couples TRBV6-5 to TRBJ1-1; no definite D call. V was pared by 2 bases and J by 1 base, with 5 bases between. Germline V gene data show CDR1 as MNHEY and CDR2 as SVGAGI. This CDR3 has 13 amino acids. CDR3 residues: CASSYLQNTEAFF. CDR3 nucleotide sequence: TGTGCCAGCAGTTACCTACAGAACACTGAAGCTTTCTTT.

J is TRBJ2-7 and V is TRBV11-1; 10 bases are a match to TRBD1. CDR3 length: 15 amino acids. Germline V gene sequence: CDR1 SGHAT, CDR2 FQDESV (reference sequence). Trimming at V came to 5 bases and at J to 5 bases, leaving 9 bases not matched to a gene. CDR3 nucleotide sequence: TGTGCCAGCAGCATGCCGGGACAGGGGTTCGACGAGCAGTACTTC. Translated: CASSMPGQGFDEQYF.

The J gene is TRBJ2-5, the V gene TRBV5-1; 9 bases line up with TRBD2. The V and J ends lost 0 bases and 4 bases, in that order; junction bases with no gene match: 7. The length of the CDR3 is 16 residues. Germline lookup yields CDR1 SGHRS and CDR2 YFSETQ. In DNA form, the CDR3 reads TGCGCCAGCAGCTTGGCCGCGGGAGGGCGAAGAGAGACCCAGTACTTC. This codes for CASSLAAGGRRETQYF.

CDR3 residues: CASSPVGVSYGYTF. The CDR3 coding sequence is TGTGCCAGCTCACCAGTCGGGGTGAGCTATGGCTACACCTTC. The rearrangement uses TRBV18 and TRBJ1-2; D remains ambiguous. The CDR3 totals 14 residues. The V end was cut by 2 bases, the J end by 4 bases, with 11 bases between. CDR1 and CDR2 (germline): KGHSH, LQKENI.

The rearrangement links TRBV7-8 to TRBJ2-1, with 8 nucleotides matching TRBD2. The length of the CDR3 is 15 residues. The V segment lost 4 bases and the J segment 8 bases; nucleotides outside the gene matches: 10. CDR1 and CDR2 (germline): SGHVS, FQNEAQ. CDR3 protein: CASSSSRTSRHEQFF. CDR3 DNA: TGTGCCAGCAGCTCGTCCCGGACTAGCCGACATGAGCAGTTCTTC.

This clone was seen more than once but under ten times. Other DNA sequences in this sample translate to the same CDR3. The chain recombines TRBV7-3 with TRBJ2-3; the match to TRBD2 covers 7 bases. Looked up from germline, CDR1 is SGHTA and CDR2 is FQGTGA. Trimming at V came to 5 bases and at J to 3 bases, leaving 5 bases not matched to a gene. The CDR3 has 14 residues. This CDR3 is CASSPGLVTDTQYF. As DNA, the CDR3 is TGTGCCAGCAGCCCTGGACTAGTAACAGATACGCAGTATTTT.

The rearrangement uses TRBV15 and TRBJ2-7, with 10 positions matching TRBD1. This CDR3 is built from 14 residues. Trimming at V came to 5 bases and at J to 4 bases, leaving 5 bases not matched to a gene. CDR1 is LNHNV, CDR2 YYDKDF, per germline (reference sequence). The CDR3 reads CATSDRDRGYEQYF. CDR3 DNA sequence: TGTGCCACCAGCGACCGGGACAGGGGATACGAGCAGTACTTC.

The chain joins TRBV4-3 to TRBJ1-1; 9 bases match TRBD1. Germline V gives CDR1 LGHNA, CDR2 YSLEER. This CDR3 is built from 14 residues. J lost 6 bases, V lost 2 bases, and 4 bases had no gene match. DNA for the CDR3: TGCGCCAGCAGCCAACGGACAGGGGAACCTGAAGCTTTCTTT. Translated: CASSQRTGEPEAFF.

V is TRBV10-2 and J is TRBJ2-3, with D hard to call. V shed 8 bases and J shed 0 bases, with 9 bases lying between them. The CDR3 covers 13 residues. From germline, CDR1 is WSHSY and CDR2 SAAADI. CDR3 in amino acids: CASVTGSTDTQYF. The CDR3 bases are TGCGCCAGCGTCACCGGAAGCACAGATACGCAGTATTTT.

This rearrangement joins TRBV5-4 to TRBJ1-1, with D possibly TRBD1 on 5 matching bases. Germline V gene data show CDR1 as SGHNT and CDR2 as YYREEE (reference sequence). Trimming removed 3 bases at V and 8 bases at J, with 14 bases between. This CDR3 has 13 amino acids. The CDR3 DNA follows: TGTGCCAGCAGCTCGATGGGGGATAAAGAAGCTTTCTTT. Translated: CASSSMGDKEAFF. Full variable domain (remainder filled in from reference TRBV5-4 and TRBJ1-1): ETGVTQSPTHLIKTRGQQVTLRCSSQSGHNTVSWYQQALGQGPQFIFQYYREEENGRGNFPPRFSGLQFPNYSSELNVNALELDDSALYLCASSSMGDKEAFFGQGTRLTVV.

The chain couples TRBV7-2 to TRBJ1-3; D possibly corresponds to TRBD1 (5 bases). CDR3 length: 13 amino acids. The V end lost 6 bases, the J end lost 7 bases, and 13 bases lay between the germline ends. Germline V gene lookup returns CDR1 SGHTA and CDR2 FQGNSA. This CDR3 is CASSFDSGNTIYF. The DNA of the CDR3 is TGTGCCAGCAGTTTTGACTCAGGGAACACCATATATTTT.

Concerning this clone: This may come from a read error, since a much larger clone is one base off. The chain joins TRBV11-2 to TRBJ2-5; no firm D call. Germline CDR1 is SGHAT and CDR2 is FQNNGV. V was shortened by 1 base and J by 1 base, with 1 base between the two germline ends. The CDR3 is 12 amino acids. Here the CDR3 reads CASSLAQETQYF. The CDR3 DNA sequence: TGTGCCAGCAGCTTAGCCCAAGAGACCCAGTACTTC.

This chain links TRBV19 with TRBJ2-3; maybe TRBD2 (5 bases). Trimming shortened V by 5 bases and J by 10 bases, and 10 bases separated the two germline ends. This CDR3 has 11 residues. Germline V gives CDR1 LNHDA, CDR2 SQIVND (reference sequence). The DNA for the CDR3 is TGTGCCAGTAGTGAGGGAAACGCGCAGTATTTT. It encodes CASSEGNAQYF.

A remark on this clone: At one of its ends the junction is not consistent with the germline gene, which may arise from a read error. The rearrangement joins TRBV28 to TRBJ2-1; tentative D call: TRBD2 (6 bases). The germline V gene has CDR1 MDHEN and CDR2 SYDVKM. This CDR3 contains 13 residues. In nucleotides, the CDR3 is TGTGCCAGCAGATTATTTGGGGGGAATGAGCAGTTCTTC. As protein: CASRLFGGNEQFF. Based on the CDR3 plus reference TRBV28 and TRBJ2-1, the full variable domain is DVKVTQSSRYLVKRTGEKVFLECVQDMDHENMFWYRQDPGLGLRLIYFSYDVKMKEKGDIPEGYSVSREKKERFSLILESASTNQTSMYLCASRLFGGNEQFFGPGTRLTVL.

The chain links TRBV19 to TRBJ1-5; TRBD1 matches at 7 bases. The CDR3 has 16 amino acids. Germline lookup yields CDR1 LNHDA and CDR2 SQIVND (reference sequence). The V segment lost 5 bases and the J segment 6 bases; nucleotides outside the gene matches: 13. CDR3 sequence: CASSPLRQGDGQPQHF. DNA of the CDR3: TGTGCCAGTAGTCCTCTCCGACAGGGTGACGGTCAGCCCCAGCATTTT.

The chain is built from TRBV5-8 and TRBJ1-1; D not resolved. Between the trimmed V and J ends, which lost 1 base and 7 bases, there was a span of 14 bases. This CDR3 is built from 14 residues. Germline loops: CDR1 SGHTS, CDR2 YDEGEE. CDR3 residues: CASSLFRGWGEAFF. CDR3 DNA sequence: TGTGCCAGCAGCTTGTTTCGGGGTTGGGGTGAAGCTTTCTTT.

J is TRBJ1-5 and V is TRBV30, with TRBD1 identical over 10 bases. The ends lost 5 bases at V and 9 bases at J; junction bases unmatched: 10. The CDR3 runs to 14 residues. Germline V gives CDR1 GTSNPN, CDR2 SVGIG (reference sequence). Written as DNA, the CDR3 is TGTGCCTGGGGGGACAGGGGCGCCCAGAGGCCCCAGCATTTT. Encoded protein: CAWGDRGAQRPQHF.

The chain couples TRBV5-1 to TRBJ2-5, with D unclear. V gave up 1 base and J gave up 5 bases, with 12 bases separating them. This CDR3 region has 14 residues. Per germline, CDR1 SGHRS and CDR2 YFSETQ. CDR3: CASSLRQVGETQYF. CDR3 in DNA: TGCGCCAGCAGCTTGAGGCAGGTCGGGGAGACCCAGTACTTC. Filled out from reference TRBV5-1 and TRBJ2-5, the complete variable domain reads KAGVTQTPRYLIKTRGQQVTLSCSPISGHRSVSWYQQTPGQGLQFLFEYFSETQRNKGNFPGRFSGRQFSNSRSEMNVSTLELGDSALYLCASSLRQVGETQYFGPGTRLLVL.

This chain uses TRBV27 with TRBJ1-3; D is perhaps TRBD1 (5 bases). V was pared by 3 bases and J by 1 base, with 13 bases between. Germline values: CDR1 MNHEY, CDR2 SMNVEV (reference sequence). The CDR3 has 16 residues. The DNA of the CDR3 is TGTGCCAGCAGTTTCTTCCAGACAGAATCTGGAAACACCATATATTTT. Its translation is CASSFFQTESGNTIYF.

This clone was observed a handful of times. The rearrangement links TRBV10-3 to TRBJ2-3; 12 bases align to TRBD2. CDR3 length: 16 amino acids. The V gene end was trimmed by 10 bases and the J gene end by 4 bases; junction bases not matched to a gene: 12. Germline V gene sequence: CDR1 ENHRY, CDR2 SYGVKD. The CDR3 bases are TGTGCCACCATCAACCAACTAGCGGGAGGAGCAGATACGCAGTATTTT. It yields the protein CATINQLAGGADTQYF.